This TCR beta chain was sequenced in a study of cytomegalovirus exposure and HLA in healthy donors. The CDR3 runs to 15 residues. In germline, CDR1 is MNHNS, CDR2 SASEGT. V gave up 4 bases and J gave up 7 bases, with 19 bases separating them. Study-level results: Among immune exposure information, only CMV serostatus was available. In a later analysis, TCR beta V- and J-gene trimming was associated with a missense DCLRE1C variant. Rarity marked most TCR sequences, yet some public TCRs occurred in many donors.

As regards this clone: Its matching antigen is unknown.

13 Jbeta primers and 60 Vbeta primers were used for the PCR. Clones were sequenced by immunoSEQ multiplex PCR, and TCRdb holds only the in-frame ones, with some missing. The table lists some 120,000 clones. The receptor's source is a man aged 35 to 55 in good health and CMV-seronegative. The sequenced sample was PBMCs. V gene TRBV6-1 combines with J gene TRBJ1-2; the D gene is possibly TRBD1 (6 bases). CDR3 in DNA: TGTGCCAGCAGTGCCCAAGGAGGGGGGGCGGGTGGCTACACCTTC. Its translation is CASSAQGGGAGGYTF.